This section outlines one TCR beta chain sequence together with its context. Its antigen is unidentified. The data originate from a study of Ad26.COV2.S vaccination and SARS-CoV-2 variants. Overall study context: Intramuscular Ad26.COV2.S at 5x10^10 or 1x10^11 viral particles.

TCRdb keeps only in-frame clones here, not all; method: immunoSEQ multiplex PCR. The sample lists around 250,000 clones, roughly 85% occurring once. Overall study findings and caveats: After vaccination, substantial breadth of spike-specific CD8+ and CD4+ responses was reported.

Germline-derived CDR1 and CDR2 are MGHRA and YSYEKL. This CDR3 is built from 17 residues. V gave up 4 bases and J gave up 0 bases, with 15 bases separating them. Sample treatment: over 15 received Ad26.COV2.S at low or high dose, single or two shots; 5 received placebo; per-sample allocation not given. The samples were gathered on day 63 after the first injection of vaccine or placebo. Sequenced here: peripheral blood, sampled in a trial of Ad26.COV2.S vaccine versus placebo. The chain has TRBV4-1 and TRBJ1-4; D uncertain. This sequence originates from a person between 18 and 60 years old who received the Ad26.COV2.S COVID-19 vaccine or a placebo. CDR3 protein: CASSLSQASATNEKLFF. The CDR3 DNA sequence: TGCGCCAGCAGCCTGTCCCAGGCCAGTGCAACTAATGAAAAACTGTTTTTT.